Included here is one T cell receptor beta chain sequence, with context. Its antigen is currently unknown. Phenotypically, naive CD8+ T cells corresponded to CD45RO-CCR7+CD27+CD95-. This record comes from a study of CXCR3-negative and CXCR3-positive naive CD8 T cells. Study-wide findings and caveats: Memory cells showed distinct TRBV-TRBJ patterns, while the two naive subsets matched. Cryopreserved PBMCs had partly decreased CXCR3 expression; fresh PBMCs were used in most assays.

In preparing the TRB cDNA libraries, 5' RACE with UMI labels was used. TCRdb processed the 5' RACE reads again and assigns one entry to each CDR3 protein, with no DNA. Across tens of thousands of distinct CDR3 sequences, the top ten clones capture about 1% of the sample. CDR3 length equals 16 residues. The sample comprised naive CXCR3- CD8+ T cells from blood. Noted subset: CD45RO-CCR7+CD27+CD95- naive CD8+ T cells lacking CXCR3 (TNR3-). V gene TRBV12-3 or TRBV12-4 combines with J gene TRBJ2-1; TCRdb picks TRBD2, but there is no DNA to check that call. This sequence was found in a human donor in good health. Some clones in this sample may be carry-over from other donors' samples. CDR3 in amino acids: CASSSTGTSRNNEQFF.